The next 25 T cell receptor beta chains were all read from a single sample in a study of multiple sclerosis patients with progressive multifocal leukoencephalopathy. Time point: time of PML onset. Clones were read by immunoSEQ multiplex PCR, and TCRdb kept only the in-frame ones, dropping some. The sample consists of 25,000 to 30,000 clones, more than 70% of them appearing once. Source: PBMCs, taken from a patient treated with natalizumab. Receptors were obtained from a woman in her thirties with progressive multifocal leukoencephalopathy.

CDR3: CAISLVGADTEAFF. DNA for the CDR3: TGTGCCATCAGCTTAGTGGGGGCGGACACTGAAGCTTTCTTT. The rearrangement links TRBV10-3 to TRBJ1-1; D possibly corresponds to TRBD1 (6 bases). This CDR3 spans 14 amino acids. Trimming removed 6 bases at V and 3 bases at J, with 14 bases between. CDR1 and CDR2 from the germline V gene are ENHRY and SYGVKD.

This clone was seen a handful of times. The rearrangement uses TRBV2 and TRBJ1-2; weak D call: TRBD1 (6 bases). The V gene's germline CDR1 is SNHLY and CDR2 FYNNEI. The CDR3 covers 16 residues. Trimming shortened V by 5 bases and J by 0 bases, and 16 bases separated the two germline ends. The CDR3 sequence is CASSPPQGQANYGYTF. Here the CDR3 DNA reads TGTGCCAGCAGTCCCCCACAGGGCCAGGCTAACTATGGCTACACCTTC.

V usage is TRBV27 and J usage is TRBJ1-4; D uncertain. Germline V gene sequence: CDR1 MNHEY, CDR2 SMNVEV (reference sequence). The CDR3 extends over 13 amino acids. Trimming cost V 0 bases and J 7 bases, with 6 bases left between them. CDR3 nucleotide sequence: TGTGCCAGCAGTTTATCGCTGGGTGAAAAACTGTTTTTT. Translating gives CASSLSLGEKLFF.

The chain uses TRBV10-1 and TRBJ2-4; D may correspond to TRBD1 or TRBD2 (6 bases each). V was pared by 2 bases and J by 0 bases, with 11 bases between. The germline CDR1 and CDR2 sequences are WNHNN and SYGVQD (reference sequence). CDR3 length: 16 amino acids. CDR3 DNA sequence: TGCGCCAGCAGTGAGAACGGGGGCATAGCCAAAAACATTCAGTACTTC. Translating it yields CASSENGGIAKNIQYF.

The rearrangement links TRBV7-8 to TRBJ2-2; TRBD1 agrees at 9 bases. V shed 5 bases and J 5 bases; nucleotides not matched to a gene: 6. This CDR3 is 15 amino acids long. Germline assignment: CDR1 SGHVS and CDR2 FQNEAQ. In nucleotides, the CDR3 is TGTGCCAGCAGCACCACAGGGGGCTGGACCGGGGAGCTGTTTTTT. Protein product: CASSTTGGWTGELFF.

This chain links TRBV29-1 with TRBJ1-2; the match to TRBD1 covers 8 bases. Germline trimming cut 6 bases from V and 4 bases from J; bases unmatched to any gene: 1. There are 11 residues in the CDR3. Germline V gene lookup returns CDR1 SQVTM and CDR2 ANQGSEA. In DNA form, the CDR3 reads TGCAGCGTAGGGACAGGCTATGGCTACACCTTC. As protein: CSVGTGYGYTF.

Comment on this clone: A junction boundary mismatches the germline segment, possibly from a read error. The chain uses TRBV29-1 and TRBJ1-2; D perhaps matches TRBD1 (6 bases). The CDR3 is 10 amino acids. Per germline, CDR1 SQVTM and CDR2 ANQGSEA. The CDR3 spells CSVEGRGAIF. The CDR3, as DNA: TGCAGCGTTGAGGGCAGGGGCGCTATCTTC.

The chain joins TRBV7-3 to TRBJ1-2; TRBD1 matches at 7 bases. Germline-derived CDR1 and CDR2 are SGHTA and FQGTGA. V was clipped by 5 bases and J by 4 bases; unmatched bases: 7. This CDR3 is built from 14 residues. CDR3 nucleotide sequence: TGTGCCAGCAGCCCCAAGGGACAGAGCTATGGCTACACCTTC. Protein product: CASSPKGQSYGYTF. The whole variable domain, remainder taken from reference TRBV7-3 and TRBJ1-2, is GAGVSQTPSNKVTEKGKYVELRCDPISGHTALYWYRQSLGQGPEFLIYFQGTGAADDSGLPNDRFFAVRPEGSVSTLKIQRTERGDSAVYLCASSPKGQSYGYTFGSGTRLTVV.

This clone showed up just once. J is TRBJ2-1 and V is TRBV19; tentative D call: TRBD2 (5 bases). The V end lost 7 bases, the J end lost 6 bases, and 13 bases lay between the germline ends. Germline CDR1 and CDR2: LNHDA and SQIVND (reference sequence). The CDR3 contains 13 residues. The CDR3 DNA is TGTGCCAGTAACACGGGATGGGGCAATGAGCAGTTCTTC. Its protein is CASNTGWGNEQFF.

The chain has TRBV7-2 and TRBJ1-1, with D unclear. The CDR3 is 13 amino acids. Germline V gives CDR1 SGHTA, CDR2 FQGNSA. Trimming pared 6 bases from V and 4 bases from J, leaving 12 bases between. CDR3 residues: CASRSTTITEAFF. Written as DNA, the CDR3 is TGTGCCAGCAGATCCACGACAATCACTGAAGCTTTCTTT.

This chain uses TRBV14 with TRBJ2-1, with D possibly matching TRBD1 (6 bases). The V and J ends lost 2 bases and 9 bases respectively, with 14 bases between them. The CDR3 has 14 amino acids. Germline-derived CDR1 and CDR2 are SGHDN and FVKESK. The CDR3 DNA follows: TGTGCCAGCAGCCAATCCCACAGGGCGGGTGAGCAGTTCTTC. Translated, it gives CASSQSHRAGEQFF.

This clone occurred once. The chain couples TRBV7-2 to TRBJ2-1, with 9 bases fitting TRBD2. The V and J ends lost 1 base and 6 bases, in that order; junction bases with no gene match: 4. The CDR3 totals 15 residues. Germline-derived CDR1 and CDR2 are SGHTA and FQGNSA. The CDR3 DNA is TGTGCCAGCAGCTTAGAAGGGACTAGCCTCAATGAGCAGTTCTTC. Its translation is CASSLEGTSLNEQFF. The complete variable domain, with remaining parts taken from reference TRBV7-2 and TRBJ2-1, reads GAGVSQSPSNKVTEKGKDVELRCDPISGHTALYWYRQSLGQGLEFLIYFQGNSAPDKSGLPSDRFSAERTGGSVSTLTIQRTQQEDSAVYLCASSLEGTSLNEQFFGPGTRLTVL.

The chain links TRBV4-1 to TRBJ1-1; D not certain. V was trimmed by 0 bases and J by 0 bases, leaving 11 bases between them. This CDR3 spans 16 amino acids. From germline, CDR1 is MGHRA and CDR2 YSYEKL. The CDR3 is CASSQEYGEMNTEAFF. In nucleotides, the CDR3 is TGCGCCAGCAGCCAAGAGTACGGCGAGATGAACACTGAAGCTTTCTTT.

The chain has TRBV7-2 and TRBJ1-2; D not certain. CDR3 length: 11 amino acids. Per germline, CDR1 SGHTA and CDR2 FQGNSA. V lost 0 bases to trimming and J lost 7 bases, with 3 bases between them. CDR3 nucleotide sequence: TGTGCCAGCAGCTTAGCGGCTGGCTACACCTTC. Translated, it gives CASSLAAGYTF.

The chain is built from TRBV28 and TRBJ2-2; 7 bases match TRBD2. V dropped 8 bases and J dropped 7; count of bases not matched to a gene: 10. Germline CDR1 is MDHEN and CDR2 is SYDVKM. This CDR3 comprises 14 residues. In DNA, the CDR3 is TGTGCCAGCGATGGGAGGGCCATGGGCGGGGAGCTGTTTTTT. This sequence encodes CASDGRAMGGELFF.

V and J are TRBV6-6 and TRBJ2-5, with D uncertain. The tail of the sequence fits TRBJ2-7 better, so the J call may be wrong. This CDR3 is built from 13 residues. The germline gives CDR1 MNHNY, CDR2 SVGAGI (reference sequence). Here the CDR3 reads CASSYESRYEQYF. As DNA, the CDR3 is TGTGCCAGCAGTTACGAGTCCCGCTACGAGCAGTACTTC.

Worth noting for this clone: At the DNA level, this CDR3 is encoded by other sequences in the same sample as well. The chain couples TRBV29-1 to TRBJ2-6; no reliable D call. Germline V gene sequence: CDR1 SQVTM, CDR2 ANQGSEA. Deletions cut 3 bases from V and 1 base from J, with 1 base between. The CDR3 has 12 residues. CDR3 nucleotide sequence: TGCAGCGTTGAGTCTGGGGCCAACGTCCTGACTTTC. Translation: CSVESGANVLTF.

This chain uses TRBV4-3 with TRBJ2-6; the match to TRBD2 covers 7 bases. Looked up from germline, CDR1 is LGHNA and CDR2 is YSLEER. After removal of 4 bases from V and 1 base from J, the junction contained 10 bases not matched to a gene. The CDR3 is 18 amino acids. CDR3: CASSPGGEGDSGANVLTF. The CDR3 nucleotides are TGCGCCAGCAGCCCTGGGGGGGAAGGGGATTCTGGGGCCAACGTCCTGACTTTC.

This chain links TRBV2 with TRBJ1-2, with TRBD1 as a possible D gene (6 bases). The CDR3 has 13 amino acids. Between the trimmed V and J ends, which lost 11 bases and 3 bases, there was a span of 16 bases. Germline V gene sequence: CDR1 SNHLY, CDR2 FYNNEI. CDR3: CAARTRGDYGYTF. The CDR3 nucleotides are TGTGCCGCCCGGACAAGGGGGGACTATGGCTACACCTTC.

This clone is a singleton in its sample. The rearrangement links TRBV7-8 to TRBJ2-3; 9 bases agree with TRBD1. The CDR3 spans 17 residues. Germline CDR1 reads SGHVS; CDR2 reads FQNEAQ. After removal of 5 bases from V and 0 bases from J, the junction contained 9 bases not matched to a gene. CDR3 sequence (DNA): TGTGCCAGCAGCATCGACCTCGGACAGGGGAGCACAGATACGCAGTATTTT. Protein product: CASSIDLGQGSTDTQYF.

The chain carries TRBV5-4 and TRBJ1-1; D may be TRBD1 (5 bases). V lost 3 bases to trimming and J lost 11 bases, with 14 bases between them. The germline V gene encodes CDR1 SGHNT and CDR2 YYREEE (reference sequence). The CDR3 consists of 12 residues. In nucleotides, the CDR3 is TGTGCCAGCAGCTCTGGACATCTTGGGGCTTTCTTT. Translated: CASSSGHLGAFF.

This clone has only one observation. The gene calls are TRBV15 and TRBJ1-4; weak D call: TRBD1 (6 bases). V shed 0 bases and J shed 7 bases, with 18 bases lying between them. The CDR3 totals 17 residues. Per the germline V gene, CDR1 is LNHNV and CDR2 is YYDKDF (reference sequence). The CDR3: CATSRDRGTKTFEKLFF. The CDR3, as DNA: TGTGCCACCAGCAGAGATCGGGGGACAAAGACTTTTGAAAAACTGTTTTTT. The full variable domain, completed using reference TRBV15 and TRBJ1-4, is DAMVIQNPRYQVTQFGKPVTLSCSQTLNHNVMYWYQQKSSQAPKLLFHYYDKDFNNEADTPDNFQSRRPNTSFCFLDIRSPGLGDTAMYLCATSRDRGTKTFEKLFFGSGTQLSVL.

The chain uses TRBV2 and TRBJ2-5, with TRBD2 identical over 8 bases. V was pared by 4 bases and J by 4 bases, with 5 bases of the junction left unmatched. Looked up from germline, CDR1 is SNHLY and CDR2 is FYNNEI. CDR3 length: 14 residues. CDR3 coding DNA: TGTGCCAGCAGTGGAGGGCTAGCGGGAGAGACCCAGTACTTC. Protein sequence: CASSGGLAGETQYF.

The chain recombines TRBV6-1 with TRBJ2-7; perhaps D is TRBD1 or TRBD2 (5 bases each). CDR1 and CDR2 (germline): MNHNS, SASEGT. The germline V and J ends were trimmed by 4 bases and 2 bases, with 12 bases remaining between them. CDR3 length: 14 amino acids. The CDR3 sequence: CASSVSGPTYEQYF. The CDR3, as DNA: TGTGCCAGCAGTGTATCGGGGCCTACCTACGAGCAGTACTTC.

This chain uses TRBV5-4 with TRBJ1-4; TRBD1 matches at 7 bases. Germline V lookup: CDR1 SGHNT, CDR2 YYREEE (reference sequence). The CDR3 contains 15 residues. V was pared by 0 bases and J by 8 bases, with 7 bases of the junction left unmatched. For the CDR3, the DNA is TGTGCCAGCAGCTTGGAAGGGGGCCATGGGGAAAAACTGTTTTTT. Its protein is CASSLEGGHGEKLFF.